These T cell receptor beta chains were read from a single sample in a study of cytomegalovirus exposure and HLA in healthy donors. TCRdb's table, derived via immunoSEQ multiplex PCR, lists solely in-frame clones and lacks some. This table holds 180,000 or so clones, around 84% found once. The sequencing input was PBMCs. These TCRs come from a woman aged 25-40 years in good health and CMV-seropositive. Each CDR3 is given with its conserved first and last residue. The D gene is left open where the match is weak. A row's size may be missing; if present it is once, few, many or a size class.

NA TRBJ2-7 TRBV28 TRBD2 TGTGCCAGCAGTCCTCCAAGCGGGAGGGGGTACGAGCAGTACTTC CASSPPSGRGYEQYF
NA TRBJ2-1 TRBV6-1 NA TGTGCCAGCAGCGCCCGGACTATTGCGGTCGATGAGCAGTTCTTC CASSARTIAVDEQFF
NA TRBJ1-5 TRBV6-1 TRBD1 TGTGCCAGCAGTGGGGAACAGGGGAGGAATCAGCCCCAGCATTTT CASSGEQGRNQPQHF
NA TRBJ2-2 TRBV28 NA TGTGCCAGCAGCCTAAGCACCGGGGAGCTGTTTTTT CASSLSTGELFF
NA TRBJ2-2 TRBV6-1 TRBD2 TGTGCCAGCAGTTCTCTAGCGGGAGCCGACGGGGAGCTGTTTTTT CASSSLAGADGELFF
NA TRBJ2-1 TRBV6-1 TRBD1 TGTGCCAGCAGGCCGATGGGACAGGCCTACAATGAGCAGTTCTTC CASRPMGQAYNEQFF
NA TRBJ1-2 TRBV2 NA TGTGCCAGCGCGGAGGAAGTTGACTATGGCTACACCTTC CASAEEVDYGYTF
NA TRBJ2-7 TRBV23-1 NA TGCGCCAGCAGGCAGCAGGGGTACGAGCAGTACTTC CASRQQGYEQYF
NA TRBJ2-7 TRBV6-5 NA TGTGCCAGCAGGCCAGTCTGGGCCCGGGAGCAGTACTTC CASRPVWAREQYF
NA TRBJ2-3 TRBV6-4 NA TGTGCCAGCAGTGCCTCCGGCCAGGGGGATACGCAGTATTTT CASSASGQGDTQYF
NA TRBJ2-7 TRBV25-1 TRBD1 TGTGCCAGCAGTTCTCGGACAGGGCCCTACGAGCAGTACTTC CASSSRTGPYEQYF
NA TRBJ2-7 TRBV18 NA TGTGCCAGCTCACCAGACAACTACGAGCAGTACTTC CASSPDNYEQYF
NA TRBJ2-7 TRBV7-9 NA TGTGCCAGCAGCAACTTGGACAGACCTTACGAGCAGTACTTC CASSNLDRPYEQYF
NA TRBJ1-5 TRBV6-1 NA TGTGCCAGCAGTACAGGCGCATCCTATCAGCCCCAGCATTTT CASSTGASYQPQHF
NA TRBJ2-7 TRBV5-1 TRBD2 TGCGCCAGCAGCTTGGGGGGTAGCGGGATCAGCTACGAGCAGTACTTC CASSLGGSGISYEQYF
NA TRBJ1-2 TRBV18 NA TGTGCCAGCTCACCCGACTCTGGCTACACCTTC CASSPDSGYTF
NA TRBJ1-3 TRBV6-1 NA TGTGCCAGCAGTGAAGCCCGAGCTCGCCCTGTAACGGGAAACACCATATATTTT CASSEARARPVTGNTIYF
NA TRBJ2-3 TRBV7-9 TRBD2 TGTGCCAGCAGCGCGGGGGACCTCAGCACAGATACGCAGTATTTT CASSAGDLSTDTQYF
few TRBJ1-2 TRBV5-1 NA TGCGCCAGCACCGGGCTGGAGGGATCCGGCTACACCTTC CASTGLEGSGYTF
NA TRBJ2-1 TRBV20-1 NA TGCAGTGCTAGAGGACTCAATGAGCAGTTCTTC CSARGLNEQFF
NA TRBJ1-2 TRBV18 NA TGTGCCAGCTCACCTTATCTTGTGGAGGGTGCTAACTATGGCTACACCTTC CASSPYLVEGANYGYTF
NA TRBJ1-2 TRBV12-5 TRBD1 TGTGCTAGTGGTTTGACAGGGGCCAGTGGCTACACCTTC CASGLTGASGYTF
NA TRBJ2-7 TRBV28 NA TGTGCCAGCAGTTTCGTTTTCCTCTCCTACGAGCAGTACTTC CASSFVFLSYEQYF
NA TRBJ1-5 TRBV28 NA TGTGCCAGCAGTCCCCCCGGGACAACAATGCAGCCCCAGCATTTT CASSPPGTTMQPQHF
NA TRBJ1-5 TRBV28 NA TGTGCCAGCAGTTTGATTGGGGGACACCAGCCCCAGCATTTT CASSLIGGHQPQHF
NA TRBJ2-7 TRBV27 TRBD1 TGTGCCAGCAGTCCTTTGGGGACAGGGGGCCCGGGGTCCTACGAGCAGTACTTC CASSPLGTGGPGSYEQYF
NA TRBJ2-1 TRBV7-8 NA TGTGCCAGCAGCTTAAGGGACTCCGATTCAGGTGAGCAGTTCTTC CASSLRDSDSGEQFF
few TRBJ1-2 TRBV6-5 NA TGTGCCAGCAGCTCAGGGGTGGGCTATGGCTACACCTTC CASSSGVGYGYTF
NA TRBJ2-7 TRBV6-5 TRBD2 TGTGCCAGCAGTTATAGGACTAGCGGGGGTGGGGAGCAGTACTTC CASSYRTSGGGEQYF
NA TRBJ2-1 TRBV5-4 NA TGTGCCAGCAGCTTGGGGCGGGACAATGAGCAGTTCTTC CASSLGRDNEQFF
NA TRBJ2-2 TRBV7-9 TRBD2 TGTGCCAGCAGCTTACTGGCTAGCGGGAGCCCGCGTTCCCCCGGGGAGCTGTTTTTT CASSLLASGSPRSPGELFF
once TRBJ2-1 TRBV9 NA TGTGCCAGCAGCACTCGGACATCCACCTCCTACAATGAGCAGTTCTTC CASSTRTSTSYNEQFF
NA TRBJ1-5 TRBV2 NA TGTGCCAGCGGACCCCAGGGGATTAGCAATCAGCCCCAGCATTTT CASGPQGISNQPQHF
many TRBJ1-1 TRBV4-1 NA TGTGCCAGCAGCCAGCCGGGTACGGCTGAAGCTTTCTTT CASSQPGTAEAFF
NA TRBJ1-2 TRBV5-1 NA TGCGCCAGCTCCCCGACAGGCAACTATGGCTACACCTTC CASSPTGNYGYTF
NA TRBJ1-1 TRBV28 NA TGTGCCAGCAGCTTTGTCAACACTGAAGCTTTCTTT CASSFVNTEAFF
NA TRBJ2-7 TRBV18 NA TGTGCCAGCTCTCGGGACTCCTACGAGCAGTACTTC CASSRDSYEQYF
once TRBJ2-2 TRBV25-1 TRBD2 TGTGCCAGCAAAGCGGGAGACGGTACCGGGGAGCTGTTTTTT CASKAGDGTGELFF
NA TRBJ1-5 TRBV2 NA TGTGCCAGCAGTGAACTCAGGGGCAATCAGCCCCAGCATTTT CASSELRGNQPQHF
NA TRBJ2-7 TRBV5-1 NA TGCGCCAGCAGCTTAGAACCCTACTCCTACGAGCAGTACTTC CASSLEPYSYEQYF
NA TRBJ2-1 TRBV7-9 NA TGTGCCAGCAGCTTATTGCGGGGCCCTTACAATGAGCAGTTCTTC CASSLLRGPYNEQFF
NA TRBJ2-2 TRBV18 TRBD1 TGTGCCAGCTCACCACAACAGGGACAGAGCACCGGGGAGCTGTTTTTT CASSPQQGQSTGELFF
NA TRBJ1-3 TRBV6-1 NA TGTGCCAGCGAGCGAGGCACTGGAAACACCATATATTTT CASERGTGNTIYF
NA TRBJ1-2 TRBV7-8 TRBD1 TGTGCCAGCAGCTACGGGACAGTGGCCGAGGGCTACACCTTC CASSYGTVAEGYTF
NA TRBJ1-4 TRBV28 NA TGTGCCAGCAGTGTAAATTCCCGGGAAAAACTGTTTTTT CASSVNSREKLFF
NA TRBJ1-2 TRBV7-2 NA TGTGCCAGCAGCTTATGGCAGGTCTCGAATAACTATGGCTACACCTTC CASSLWQVSNNYGYTF
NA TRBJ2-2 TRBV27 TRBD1 TGTGCCAGCAGTCGGACAGGGAGGAACACCGGGGAGCTGTTTTTT CASSRTGRNTGELFF
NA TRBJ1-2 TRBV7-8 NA TGTGCCAGCAGCTTAACTGGGACACTCAACTATGGCTACACCTTC CASSLTGTLNYGYTF